Listed below are T cell receptor beta chains from one sample, sequenced in a study of T cell responses to AZD1222 COVID-19 vaccine. Method: immunoSEQ multiplex PCR; TCRdb's copy keeps in-frame clones and lacks some. The table shows around 170,000 clones, with approximately 90% occurring only once. The sequenced sample was peripheral blood, obtained on day 0 of AZD1222 vaccination. These receptors all come from an adult in good health. Each CDR3 is given with its conserved first and last residue. D genes are given only for firm matches. For some rows the clone size is stated as once, few or many, or as a class when expanded; others skip it.

TRBJ1-2 NA TRBV27 NA CASSLSRPGENGYTF TGTGCCAGCAGTTTATCTCGCCCGGGGGAGAATGGCTACACCTTC
TRBJ2-7 NA TRBV5-4 NA CASSLQGTSGLSLYF TGTGCCAGCAGCTTGCAAGGGACCAGCGGGTTAAGCCTGTACTTC
TRBJ2-2 once TRBV7-8 TRBD2 CASTLLSSGDRELFF TGTGCCAGCACTTTGTTGTCTAGCGGGGACAGGGAGCTGTTTTTT
TRBJ1-4 NA TRBV2 NA CASVREDNEKLFF TGTGCCAGCGTCAGGGAGGATAATGAAAAACTGTTTTTT
TRBJ1-1 NA TRBV13 NA CASSPGAEAFF TGTGCCAGCAGCCCAGGGGCTGAAGCTTTCTTT
TRBJ2-4 NA TRBV7-2 TRBD2 CASSSGGGPSNIQYF TGTGCCAGCAGCTCGGGGGGAGGGCCTTCTAACATTCAGTACTTC
TRBJ2-7 once TRBV25-1 NA CASSKGIGTASYEQYF TGTGCCAGCAGTAAAGGTATCGGGACGGCATCCTACGAGCAGTACTTC
TRBJ1-2 NA TRBV7-2 NA CASSLSRAAANYGYTF TGTGCCAGCAGCTTATCTCGGGCGGCCGCTAACTATGGCTACACCTTC
TRBJ2-3 once TRBV10-3 TRBD2 CAISGPAGVPADTQYF TGTGCCATCAGTGGGCCGGCGGGAGTTCCCGCAGATACGCAGTATTTT
TRBJ2-5 NA TRBV29-1 TRBD1 CSVEQGGGGRETQYF TGCAGCGTCGAGCAAGGGGGCGGAGGTCGGGAGACCCAGTACTTC
TRBJ2-1 once TRBV2 TRBD2 CASKRPGLAGVGSYNEQFF TGTGCCAGCAAGAGACCGGGACTAGCGGGAGTGGGCTCCTACAATGAGCAGTTCTTC
TRBJ2-7 NA TRBV13 NA CASSEGDYEQYF TGTGCCAGCAGCGAAGGGGACTACGAGCAGTACTTC
TRBJ1-1 NA TRBV7-2 NA CASSPGAANTEAFF TGTGCCAGCAGCCCAGGCGCAGCGAACACTGAAGCTTTCTTT
TRBJ2-7 NA TRBV9 TRBD2 CASSVSGTSSEQYF TGTGCCAGCAGCGTATCGGGGACTAGCAGCGAGCAGTACTTC
TRBJ2-7 NA TRBV21-1 NA CASSKDGGRSYEQYF TGTGCCAGCAGCAAAGATGGGGGACGCTCCTACGAGCAGTACTTC
TRBJ2-1 once TRBV6-2/TRBV6-3 TRBD2 CASSSLAGGYNEQFF TGTGCCAGCAGTTCACTAGCGGGGGGCTACAATGAGCAGTTCTTC
TRBJ1-5 NA TRBV3-1/TRBV3-2 TRBD1 CASGGTGNQPQHF TGTGCGTCGGGGGGGACAGGGAATCAGCCCCAGCATTTT
TRBJ1-2 NA TRBV6-6 NA CASSYSQQGSYGYTF TGTGCCAGCAGTTACTCCCAACAGGGATCCTATGGCTACACCTTC
TRBJ1-2 NA TRBV6-6 NA CASSSPPAFNYGYTF TGTGCCAGCAGTTCCCCCCCGGCGTTCAACTATGGCTACACCTTC